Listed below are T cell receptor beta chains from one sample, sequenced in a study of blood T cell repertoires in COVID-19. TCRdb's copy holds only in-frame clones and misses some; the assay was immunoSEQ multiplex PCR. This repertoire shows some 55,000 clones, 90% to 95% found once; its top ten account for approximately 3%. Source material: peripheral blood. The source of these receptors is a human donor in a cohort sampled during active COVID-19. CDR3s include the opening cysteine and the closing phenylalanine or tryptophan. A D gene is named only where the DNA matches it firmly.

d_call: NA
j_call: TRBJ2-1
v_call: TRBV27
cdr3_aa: CASSHPGDNEQFF

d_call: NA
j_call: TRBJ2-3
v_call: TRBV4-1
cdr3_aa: CASSPSGEHADTQYF

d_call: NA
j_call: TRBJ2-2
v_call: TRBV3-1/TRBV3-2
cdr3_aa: CASSQVAGRTGELFF

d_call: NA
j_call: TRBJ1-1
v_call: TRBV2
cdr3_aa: CASTAAAREEAFF

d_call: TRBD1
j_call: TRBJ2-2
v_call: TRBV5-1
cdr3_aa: CASTWTQDREIAGELFF

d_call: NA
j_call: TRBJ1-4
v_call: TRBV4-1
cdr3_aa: CASSQAAAEVNEKLFF

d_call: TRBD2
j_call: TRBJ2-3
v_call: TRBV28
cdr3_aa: CASSPPSGGTDTQYF

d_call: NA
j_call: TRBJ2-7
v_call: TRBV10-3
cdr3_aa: CAISESYSGNEQYF

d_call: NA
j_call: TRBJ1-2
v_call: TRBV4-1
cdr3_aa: CASSQDRGARGYTF

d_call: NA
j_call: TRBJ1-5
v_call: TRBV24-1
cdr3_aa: CATSGEVGNQPQHF

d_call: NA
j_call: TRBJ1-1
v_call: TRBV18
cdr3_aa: CASTRTEMNTEAFF

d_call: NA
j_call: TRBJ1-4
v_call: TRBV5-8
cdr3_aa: CASSLRQALRANEKLFF

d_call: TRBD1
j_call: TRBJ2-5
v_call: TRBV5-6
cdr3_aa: CASSSPQGEGASQETQYF

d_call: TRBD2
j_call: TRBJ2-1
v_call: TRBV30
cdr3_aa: CAWINVAGGPPVSNEQFF

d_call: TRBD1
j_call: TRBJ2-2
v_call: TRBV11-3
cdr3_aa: CASSPGGQGGNWELFF

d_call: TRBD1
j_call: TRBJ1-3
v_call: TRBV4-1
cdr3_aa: CASRPDRVTGNTIYF

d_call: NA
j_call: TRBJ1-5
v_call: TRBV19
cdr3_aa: CASSLGPKVSYSNQPQHF

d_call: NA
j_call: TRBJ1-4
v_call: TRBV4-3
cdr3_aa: CASSQDLEELNEKLFF

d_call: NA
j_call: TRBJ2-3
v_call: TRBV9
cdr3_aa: CASSVFQGGTDTQYF

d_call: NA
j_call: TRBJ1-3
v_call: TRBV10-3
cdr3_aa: CAISDRLQPVIYF

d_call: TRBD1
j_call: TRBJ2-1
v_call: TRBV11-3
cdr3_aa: CASSFNPRDSKQFF

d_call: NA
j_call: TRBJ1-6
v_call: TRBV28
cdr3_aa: CASLQTGPTSSYNSPLHF

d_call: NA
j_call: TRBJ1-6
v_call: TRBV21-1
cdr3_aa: CASSRRGQQGSPLHF

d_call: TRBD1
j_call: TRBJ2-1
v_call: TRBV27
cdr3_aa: CASSRRTGDSKGNEQFF

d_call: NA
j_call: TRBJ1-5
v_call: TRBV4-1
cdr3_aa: CASSQSPGGSNQPQHF

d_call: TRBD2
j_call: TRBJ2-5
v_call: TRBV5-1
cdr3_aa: CASSYYSGYQETQYF

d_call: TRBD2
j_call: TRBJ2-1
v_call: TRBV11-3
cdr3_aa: CASSLAASGPYNEQFF

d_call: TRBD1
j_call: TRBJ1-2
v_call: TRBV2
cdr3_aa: CASSRIGQGDYGYTF

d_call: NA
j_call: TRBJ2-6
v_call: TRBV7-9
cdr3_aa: CASSSDSWGSGANVLTF

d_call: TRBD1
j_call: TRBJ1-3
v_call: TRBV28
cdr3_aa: CASRLTGGPGNTIYF

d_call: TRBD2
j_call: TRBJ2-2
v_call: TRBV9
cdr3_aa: CASSLREGGNTGELFF

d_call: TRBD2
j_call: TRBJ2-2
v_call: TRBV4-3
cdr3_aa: CASSPGGGAGGELFF

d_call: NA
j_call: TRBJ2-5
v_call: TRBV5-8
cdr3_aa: CASAADFQGETQYF

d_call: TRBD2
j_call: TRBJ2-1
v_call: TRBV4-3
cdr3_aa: CASSLHRDETSGYNEQFF

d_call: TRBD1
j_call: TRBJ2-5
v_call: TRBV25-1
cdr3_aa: CASSEGQTPQETQYF

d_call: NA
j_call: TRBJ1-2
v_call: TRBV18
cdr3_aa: CASSAGSDLYGYTF

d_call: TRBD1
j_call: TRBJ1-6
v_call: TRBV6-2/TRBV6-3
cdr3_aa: CASSSTGDSPLHF

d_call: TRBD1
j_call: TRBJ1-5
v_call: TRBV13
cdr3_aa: CASSLAGTGEYQHF

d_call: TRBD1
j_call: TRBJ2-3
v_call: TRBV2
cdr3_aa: CASSEQGAADTQYF

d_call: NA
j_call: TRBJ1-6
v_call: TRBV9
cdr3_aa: CASSVGGLGEDASPLHF

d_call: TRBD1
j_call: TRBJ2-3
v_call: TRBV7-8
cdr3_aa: CASSRQPTGFSTDTQYF

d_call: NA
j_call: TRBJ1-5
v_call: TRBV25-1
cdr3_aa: CASSNSGYQPQHF

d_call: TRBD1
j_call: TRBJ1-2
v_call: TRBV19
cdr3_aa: CASSIPSDRGGNGYTF

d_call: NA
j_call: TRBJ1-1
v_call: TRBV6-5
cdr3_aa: CATSSQKNTEAFF

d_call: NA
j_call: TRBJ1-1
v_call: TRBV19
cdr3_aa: CASSIKHDDTEAFF

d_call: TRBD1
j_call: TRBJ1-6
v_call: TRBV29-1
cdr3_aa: CSVAGQGANSPLHF

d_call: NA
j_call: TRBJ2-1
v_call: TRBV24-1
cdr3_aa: CATSDHSDTNNEQFF

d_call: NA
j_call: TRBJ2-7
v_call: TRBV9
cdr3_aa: CASSLGGNPYEQYF

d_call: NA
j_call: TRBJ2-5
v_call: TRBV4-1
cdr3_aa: CASSQEAGTLGAQYF

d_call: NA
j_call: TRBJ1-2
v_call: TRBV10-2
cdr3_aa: CASKPGTDLEYGYTF

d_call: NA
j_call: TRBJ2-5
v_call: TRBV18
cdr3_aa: CASSPSGGDGETQYF

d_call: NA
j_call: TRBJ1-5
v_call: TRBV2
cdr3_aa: CASSVGRVEPQHF

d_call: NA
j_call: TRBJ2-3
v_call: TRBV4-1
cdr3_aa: CASSQQPGGPDTQYF

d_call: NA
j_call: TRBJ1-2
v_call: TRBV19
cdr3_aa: CASSNNNWSFGYTF

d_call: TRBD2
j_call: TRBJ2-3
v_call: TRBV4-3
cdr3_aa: CASSHDRQRGLRGTDTQYF

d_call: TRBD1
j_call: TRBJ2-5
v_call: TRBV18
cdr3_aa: CASSPDRGLVETQYF

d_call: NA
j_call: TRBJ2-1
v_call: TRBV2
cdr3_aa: CASLDSSYNEQFF

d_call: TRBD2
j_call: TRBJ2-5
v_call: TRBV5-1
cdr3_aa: CASSLAPSGSYSGETQYF